These T cell receptor beta chains were read from a single sample in a study of monozygotic twins with cystic fibrosis. TCRdb keeps only in-frame clones here, not all; method: immunoSEQ multiplex PCR. The table includes 22,000 or so clones, just under 90% detected once. Source material: blood. Every receptor here comes from a woman between 25 and 40 years old with cystic fibrosis. The CDR3 runs from the conserved cysteine through the conserved F or W. The D gene is left open where the match is weak. Size is omitted from some rows. Given values are once, few, many or a class for expanded clones.

clone size: NA
V gene: TRBV4-1
J gene: TRBJ2-1
D gene: TRBD2
CDR3 protein: CASSGGDYKISNEQFF
CDR3 DNA: TGCGCCAGCAGTGGGGGGGACTATAAGATAAGCAATGAGCAGTTCTTC

clone size: NA
V gene: TRBV5-4
J gene: TRBJ1-3
D gene: TRBD1
CDR3 protein: CASSLQGVTSGNTIYF
CDR3 DNA: TGTGCCAGCAGCTTGCAGGGGGTCACCTCTGGAAACACCATATATTTT

clone size: NA
V gene: TRBV15
J gene: TRBJ1-4
D gene: TRBD1
CDR3 protein: CATSLRGLDEKLFF
CDR3 DNA: TGTGCCACCAGCCTCAGGGGGCTTGATGAAAAACTGTTTTTT

clone size: NA
V gene: TRBV19
J gene: TRBJ2-1
D gene: TRBD2
CDR3 protein: CASSSFPGGEQFF
CDR3 DNA: TGTGCCAGTAGTTCCTTTCCGGGGGGTGAGCAGTTCTTC

clone size: NA
V gene: TRBV6-5
J gene: TRBJ2-2
D gene: NA
CDR3 protein: CASSTANTGELFF
CDR3 DNA: TGTGCCAGCAGTACGGCGAACACCGGGGAGCTGTTTTTT

clone size: NA
V gene: TRBV5-1
J gene: TRBJ2-5
D gene: TRBD2
CDR3 protein: CASSLVPSGVETQYF
CDR3 DNA: TGCGCCAGCAGCTTGGTTCCTAGCGGGGTCGAGACCCAGTACTTC

clone size: NA
V gene: TRBV5-1
J gene: TRBJ2-5
D gene: NA
CDR3 protein: CASSRQTAQETQYF
CDR3 DNA: TGCGCCAGCAGCCGTCAGACGGCCCAAGAGACCCAGTACTTC

clone size: NA
V gene: TRBV6-5
J gene: TRBJ2-7
D gene: NA
CDR3 protein: CASSYSGVSSYEQYF
CDR3 DNA: TGTGCCAGCAGTTACTCGGGGGTAAGCTCCTACGAGCAGTACTTC

clone size: NA
V gene: TRBV6-6
J gene: TRBJ2-7
D gene: NA
CDR3 protein: CASSYGQGRYEQYF
CDR3 DNA: TGTGCCAGCAGTTACGGGCAGGGAAGATACGAGCAGTACTTC

clone size: NA
V gene: TRBV6-5
J gene: TRBJ1-3
D gene: NA
CDR3 protein: CASSYGLTRGNTIYF
CDR3 DNA: TGTGCCAGCAGTTATGGGCTAACGCGGGGAAACACCATATATTTT

clone size: NA
V gene: TRBV19
J gene: TRBJ1-5
D gene: TRBD1
CDR3 protein: CASSRVPDRASRQPQHF
CDR3 DNA: TGTGCCAGTAGCCGAGTCCCCGACAGGGCTTCACGGCAGCCCCAGCATTTT

clone size: NA
V gene: TRBV4-3
J gene: TRBJ1-3
D gene: NA
CDR3 protein: CASSPVPFSGNTIYF
CDR3 DNA: TGCGCCAGCAGTCCCGTCCCATTCTCTGGAAACACCATATATTTT

clone size: NA
V gene: TRBV9
J gene: TRBJ2-3
D gene: NA
CDR3 protein: CASSDEVLGSTDTQYF
CDR3 DNA: TGTGCCAGCAGCGACGAGGTTCTTGGTAGCACAGATACGCAGTATTTT

clone size: NA
V gene: TRBV14
J gene: TRBJ2-7
D gene: NA
CDR3 protein: CASSQGVEQYF
CDR3 DNA: TGTGCCAGCAGCCAAGGTGTAGAGCAGTACTTC

clone size: NA
V gene: TRBV13
J gene: TRBJ2-7
D gene: NA
CDR3 protein: CASSPGGGTGPTYEQYF
CDR3 DNA: TGTGCCAGCAGCCCAGGGGGAGGGACAGGCCCTACCTACGAGCAGTACTTC

clone size: NA
V gene: TRBV29-1
J gene: TRBJ1-2
D gene: NA
CDR3 protein: CSVESGASYGYTF
CDR3 DNA: TGCAGCGTTGAATCGGGGGCCAGCTATGGCTACACCTTC

clone size: NA
V gene: TRBV30
J gene: TRBJ2-4
D gene: NA
CDR3 protein: CAWSVQIAKNIQYF
CDR3 DNA: TGTGCCTGGAGTGTACAGATAGCCAAAAACATTCAGTACTTC

clone size: NA
V gene: TRBV9
J gene: TRBJ2-7
D gene: NA
CDR3 protein: CASSVGSPSYEQYF
CDR3 DNA: TGTGCCAGCAGCGTGGGCAGCCCATCCTACGAGCAGTACTTC

clone size: once
V gene: TRBV2
J gene: TRBJ2-5
D gene: NA
CDR3 protein: CASIVAGGISETQYF
CDR3 DNA: TGTGCCAGCATTGTAGCAGGGGGGATTTCGGAGACCCAGTACTTC

clone size: NA
V gene: TRBV30
J gene: TRBJ1-2
D gene: NA
CDR3 protein: CAWRKGSAAVLNYGYTF
CDR3 DNA: TGTGCCTGGAGAAAAGGGTCGGCGGCCGTCCTAAACTATGGCTACACCTTC

clone size: NA
V gene: TRBV5-1
J gene: TRBJ2-3
D gene: TRBD2
CDR3 protein: CASSPGTSGGTDTQYF
CDR3 DNA: TGCGCCAGCAGCCCCGGGACTAGCGGGGGTACAGATACGCAGTATTTT

clone size: NA
V gene: TRBV25-1
J gene: TRBJ2-7
D gene: NA
CDR3 protein: CASSVSPHEQYF
CDR3 DNA: TGTGCCAGCAGTGTATCCCCCCACGAGCAGTACTTC

clone size: once
V gene: TRBV18
J gene: TRBJ2-1
D gene: NA
CDR3 protein: CASSPRGSNEQFF
CDR3 DNA: TGTGCCAGCTCCCCGAGGGGGTCCAATGAGCAGTTCTTC

clone size: NA
V gene: TRBV30
J gene: TRBJ1-6
D gene: TRBD1
CDR3 protein: CAWEGQGASPLHF
CDR3 DNA: TGTGCCTGGGAGGGACAGGGGGCTTCACCCCTCCACTTT

clone size: NA
V gene: TRBV7-2
J gene: TRBJ2-7
D gene: NA
CDR3 protein: CASSSQEGRLSYEQYF
CDR3 DNA: TGTGCCAGCAGCTCCCAAGAAGGACGGCTCTCCTACGAGCAGTACTTC

clone size: few
V gene: TRBV19
J gene: TRBJ1-2
D gene: NA
CDR3 protein: CASSIRDYGYTF
CDR3 DNA: TGTGCCAGTAGTATAAGGGACTATGGCTACACCTTC

clone size: NA
V gene: TRBV7-9
J gene: TRBJ2-3
D gene: TRBD2
CDR3 protein: CASSLRTSGVLYGTDTQYF
CDR3 DNA: TGTGCCAGCAGCCTGAGGACTAGCGGGGTGTTATACGGCACAGATACGCAGTATTTT

clone size: NA
V gene: TRBV14
J gene: TRBJ1-2
D gene: NA
CDR3 protein: CASSAPGRYGYTF
CDR3 DNA: TGTGCCAGCAGCGCCCCAGGGAGATATGGCTACACCTTC

clone size: NA
V gene: TRBV5-1
J gene: TRBJ2-1
D gene: TRBD1
CDR3 protein: CASRGQGTYNEQFF
CDR3 DNA: TGCGCCAGCAGGGGACAGGGGACCTACAATGAGCAGTTCTTC

clone size: NA
V gene: TRBV29-1
J gene: TRBJ2-2
D gene: TRBD2
CDR3 protein: CSAKRGGLTGELFF
CDR3 DNA: TGCAGCGCTAAAAGGGGAGGGTTAACCGGGGAGCTGTTTTTT

clone size: NA
V gene: TRBV9
J gene: TRBJ2-1
D gene: TRBD2
CDR3 protein: CASSVWTSGKGNEQFF
CDR3 DNA: TGTGCCAGCAGCGTATGGACTAGCGGGAAAGGCAATGAGCAGTTCTTC

clone size: few
V gene: TRBV2
J gene: TRBJ1-1
D gene: NA
CDR3 protein: CASSGGRSTEAFF
CDR3 DNA: TGTGCCAGCAGTGGGGGTCGCAGCACTGAAGCTTTCTTT

clone size: NA
V gene: TRBV15
J gene: TRBJ2-2
D gene: TRBD1
CDR3 protein: CATSRVWTGATGELFF
CDR3 DNA: TGTGCCACCAGCAGAGTTTGGACAGGGGCTACCGGGGAGCTGTTTTTT

clone size: NA
V gene: TRBV4-1
J gene: TRBJ1-1
D gene: TRBD1
CDR3 protein: CASSRTGGEMNTEAFF
CDR3 DNA: TGCGCCAGCAGCCGAACAGGGGGGGAGATGAACACTGAAGCTTTCTTT

clone size: NA
V gene: TRBV27
J gene: TRBJ2-7
D gene: NA
CDR3 protein: CASSFGQPYEQYF
CDR3 DNA: TGTGCCAGCAGCTTCGGACAGCCCTACGAGCAGTACTTC

clone size: NA
V gene: TRBV2
J gene: TRBJ2-3
D gene: NA
CDR3 protein: CASSGGTISTDTQYF
CDR3 DNA: TGTGCCAGCAGTGGTGGGACCATTAGCACAGATACGCAGTATTTT

clone size: NA
V gene: TRBV5-6
J gene: TRBJ2-1
D gene: TRBD2
CDR3 protein: CASSPLTSGGLGEQFF
CDR3 DNA: TGTGCCAGCAGCCCACTGACTAGCGGGGGGTTGGGTGAGCAGTTCTTC

clone size: NA
V gene: TRBV19
J gene: TRBJ1-1
D gene: NA
CDR3 protein: CASSIGLGPTEAFF
CDR3 DNA: TGTGCCAGTAGTATAGGGTTGGGCCCTACTGAAGCTTTCTTT

clone size: NA
V gene: TRBV7-2
J gene: TRBJ2-3
D gene: TRBD1
CDR3 protein: CASSFDRGHTDTQYF
CDR3 DNA: TGTGCCAGCAGCTTCGACAGGGGGCACACAGATACGCAGTATTTT

clone size: NA
V gene: TRBV5-1
J gene: TRBJ2-3
D gene: TRBD1
CDR3 protein: CASSFDRGRTDTQYF
CDR3 DNA: TGCGCCAGCAGCTTCGACAGGGGGCGCACAGATACGCAGTATTTT

clone size: NA
V gene: TRBV20-1
J gene: TRBJ2-2
D gene: NA
CDR3 protein: CSAMRIGELFF
CDR3 DNA: TGCAGTGCTATGAGAATCGGGGAGCTGTTTTTT

clone size: NA
V gene: TRBV5-1
J gene: TRBJ2-3
D gene: NA
CDR3 protein: CASSLQSQNTDTQYF
CDR3 DNA: TGCGCCAGCAGCTTGCAGAGTCAGAACACAGATACGCAGTATTTT

clone size: once
V gene: TRBV19
J gene: TRBJ1-1
D gene: NA
CDR3 protein: CASSAPGGRYTEAFF
CDR3 DNA: TGTGCCAGTAGTGCCCCCGGGGGGCGGTACACTGAAGCTTTCTTT

clone size: NA
V gene: TRBV2
J gene: TRBJ2-7
D gene: NA
CDR3 protein: CATKEGGGDYYEQYF
CDR3 DNA: TGTGCCACCAAAGAAGGCGGGGGCGACTACTACGAGCAGTACTTC

clone size: NA
V gene: TRBV12-5
J gene: TRBJ2-5
D gene: NA
CDR3 protein: CASGLVPFHREETQYF
CDR3 DNA: TGTGCTAGTGGTTTGGTACCCTTTCACAGGGAAGAGACCCAGTACTTC

clone size: once
V gene: TRBV6-4
J gene: TRBJ1-1
D gene: NA
CDR3 protein: CASSANPGQTKAFF
CDR3 DNA: TGTGCCAGCAGTGCCAACCCGGGACAAACCAAAGCTTTCTTT

clone size: once
V gene: TRBV18
J gene: TRBJ2-5
D gene: NA
CDR3 protein: CASSPGAQATQYF
CDR3 DNA: TGTGCCAGCTCCCCGGGAGCTCAAGCGACCCAGTACTTC

clone size: NA
V gene: TRBV11-3
J gene: TRBJ2-3
D gene: TRBD2
CDR3 protein: CASSQTSGEDTQYF
CDR3 DNA: TGTGCCAGCAGCCAAACTAGCGGGGAGGATACGCAGTATTTT

clone size: NA
V gene: TRBV25-1
J gene: TRBJ1-4
D gene: NA
CDR3 protein: CASSESGGAGEKLFF
CDR3 DNA: TGTGCCAGCAGTGAATCGGGGGGGGCGGGTGAAAAACTGTTTTTT

clone size: NA
V gene: TRBV5-1
J gene: TRBJ2-7
D gene: NA
CDR3 protein: CASSLEPGDQYF
CDR3 DNA: TGCGCCAGCAGCTTGGAGCCGGGTGATCAGTACTTC

clone size: NA
V gene: TRBV7-8
J gene: TRBJ2-5
D gene: NA
CDR3 protein: CASRGRQETQYF
CDR3 DNA: TGTGCCAGCAGGGGCCGGCAAGAGACCCAGTACTTC

clone size: NA
V gene: TRBV5-1
J gene: TRBJ1-3
D gene: NA
CDR3 protein: CASSYGQLGSSGNTIYF
CDR3 DNA: TGCGCCAGCAGCTACGGTCAACTTGGGAGTAGTGGAAACACCATATATTTT

clone size: NA
V gene: TRBV5-1
J gene: TRBJ2-1
D gene: TRBD1
CDR3 protein: CASTERGRDEQFF
CDR3 DNA: TGCGCCAGCACGGAAAGGGGGCGGGATGAGCAGTTCTTC

clone size: NA
V gene: TRBV29-1
J gene: TRBJ1-1
D gene: TRBD1
CDR3 protein: CSVAGGLMNTEAFF
CDR3 DNA: TGCAGCGTTGCAGGGGGCCTGATGAACACTGAAGCTTTCTTT

clone size: NA
V gene: TRBV29-1
J gene: TRBJ2-5
D gene: NA
CDR3 protein: CSAMTETYETQYF
CDR3 DNA: TGCAGCGCCATGACAGAGACCTATGAGACCCAGTACTTC

clone size: NA
V gene: TRBV28
J gene: TRBJ2-5
D gene: TRBD1
CDR3 protein: CASSWGQGLRETQYF
CDR3 DNA: TGTGCCAGCAGTTGGGGACAGGGGCTAAGGGAGACCCAGTACTTC

clone size: NA
V gene: TRBV10-3
J gene: TRBJ2-7
D gene: TRBD1
CDR3 protein: CAAGQGETYEQYF
CDR3 DNA: TGTGCCGCCGGACAGGGGGAAACCTACGAGCAGTACTTC

clone size: NA
V gene: TRBV19
J gene: TRBJ1-5
D gene: NA
CDR3 protein: CASSRAYSNQPQHF
CDR3 DNA: TGTGCCAGTAGTAGGGCATATAGCAATCAGCCCCAGCATTTT

clone size: NA
V gene: TRBV7-9
J gene: TRBJ1-2
D gene: NA
CDR3 protein: CASSLGNNYGYTF
CDR3 DNA: TGTGCCAGCAGCTTAGGGAATAACTATGGCTACACCTTC

clone size: NA
V gene: TRBV7-9
J gene: TRBJ2-2
D gene: NA
CDR3 protein: CASSPLQGYTGELFF
CDR3 DNA: TGTGCCAGCAGCCCCCTACAGGGATACACCGGGGAGCTGTTTTTT